The T cell receptor beta chain under discussion was sequenced for a study of identical twins. General observations from the study: Twins shared out-of-frame alpha sequences with excess low generation probability.

V lost 5 bases, J lost 6 bases, and 11 bases stayed unmatched. The CDR3 is 16 amino acids. Germline V gives CDR1 SEHNR, CDR2 FQNEAQ (reference sequence). TCRdb analysed the 5' RACE reads with MiXCR anew, one entry per CDR3 protein. Of a few hundred thousand distinct CDR3 sequences in the sample, about 9% were seen once. As regards this clonotype: No antigen is known for it.

Sequenced material: naive T cells sorted from blood. The genes are TRBV7-9 and TRBJ2-1; 9 positions agree with TRBD1. The sequence was obtained from a woman between 50 and 59 years old in good health. Here the CDR3 reads CASSPLLGQGFNEQFF. In DNA form, the CDR3 reads TGTGCCAGCAGCCCTCTCCTGGGACAGGGATTCAATGAGCAGTTCTTC.